This entry describes one T cell receptor (beta chain). Its antigen is not identified. This specimen belongs to a study of CD8+CD57+ T cells in acquired aplastic anemia. Study-level background: Sorted CD4+ and CD8+ cells yielded 2.5 to 3.5 ug of DNA on average. Study results and limitations: Common to patients and controls were 25 to 30 CD8+ CDR3 sequences.

V trimming: 0 bases; J trimming: 4 bases; junction bases outside the gene matches: 12. The CDR3 consists of 18 residues. Germline V gene lookup returns CDR1 SGHTA and CDR2 FQGNSA. According to the study, genomic DNA was the template for TCR beta VDJ and CDR3 profiling. TCRdb re-analysed the reads in MiXCR, keeping a single row per CDR3 protein. Of around 180,000 distinct CDR3 sequences in the sample, about 64% were seen once. This receptor was obtained from a human donor in good health. Material: sorted CD4+, CD8+, or CD8+CD57+ T cells (not recorded which) from PBMCs. This chain joins TRBV7-2 and TRBJ2-5, with 9 positions matching TRBD2. The CDR3 DNA sequence: TGTGCCAGCAGCTTAGCTATTCCGGGACTAGCAGGGCCAGAGACCCAGTACTTC. This translates into CASSLAIPGLAGPETQYF. Combining the CDR3 with reference TRBV7-2 and TRBJ2-5 gives the whole variable domain GAGVSQSPSNKVTEKGKDVELRCDPISGHTALYWYRQSLGQGLEFLIYFQGNSAPDKSGLPSDRFSAERTGGSVSTLTIQRTQQEDSAVYLCASSLAIPGLAGPETQYFGPGTRLLVL.